This is a list of T cell receptor beta chains from one sample in a study of blood T cell repertoires in COVID-19. Method: immunoSEQ multiplex PCR; TCRdb's copy keeps in-frame clones and lacks some. The profile shows over 200,000 clones, over 80% of them singletons. The material sequenced was PBMCs or T cells enriched from blood (not recorded which). The receptor set was obtained from a woman in her thirties who had been exposed to COVID-19. The CDR3 runs from the conserved cysteine through the conserved F or W. A D gene is named only where the DNA matches it firmly. Only some rows state a clone size, as once, few, many or a class for expanded clones.

V gene: TRBV10-3
J gene: TRBJ2-7
D gene: -
clone size: -
CDR3 DNA: TGTGCCATCAGTGAGACAGGCAGCTCCTACGAGCAGTACTTC
CDR3 protein: CAISETGSSYEQYF

V gene: TRBV13
J gene: TRBJ2-1
D gene: TRBD2
clone size: -
CDR3 DNA: TGTGCCAGCAGCCAAACACTAGCGAATGAGCAGTTCTTC
CDR3 protein: CASSQTLANEQFF

V gene: TRBV11-2
J gene: TRBJ2-1
D gene: -
clone size: -
CDR3 DNA: TGTGCCAGCAGCTTAGATGTTCGTTCTGAGCAGTTCTTC
CDR3 protein: CASSLDVRSEQFF

V gene: TRBV9
J gene: TRBJ2-2
D gene: TRBD1
clone size: -
CDR3 DNA: TGTGCCAGCAGCGTAGGAGGGGGCGCCGGCACCGGGGAGCTGTTTTTT
CDR3 protein: CASSVGGGAGTGELFF

V gene: TRBV4-2
J gene: TRBJ1-2
D gene: TRBD1
clone size: -
CDR3 DNA: TGTGCCAGCAGCCCGGGCGGGGACAGGAAGTATGGCTACACCTTC
CDR3 protein: CASSPGGDRKYGYTF

V gene: TRBV10-3
J gene: TRBJ2-1
D gene: TRBD2
clone size: few
CDR3 DNA: TGTGCCATCAGTGGGACGGGACTAGCGGCCCATGAGCAGTTCTTC
CDR3 protein: CAISGTGLAAHEQFF

V gene: TRBV30
J gene: TRBJ1-3
D gene: TRBD1
clone size: -
CDR3 DNA: TGTGCCTGGAGTACACGACAGGGGACCACTGGAAACACCATATATTTT
CDR3 protein: CAWSTRQGTTGNTIYF

V gene: TRBV6-5
J gene: TRBJ2-1
D gene: -
clone size: -
CDR3 DNA: TGTGCCAGCAGTTATAACAGGAGAAATGAGCAGTTCTTC
CDR3 protein: CASSYNRRNEQFF

V gene: TRBV15
J gene: TRBJ1-1
D gene: -
clone size: -
CDR3 DNA: TGTGCCACCAGCAGAGATGCGTCGAACACTGAAGCTTTCTTT
CDR3 protein: CATSRDASNTEAFF

V gene: TRBV5-6
J gene: TRBJ2-5
D gene: TRBD2
clone size: -
CDR3 DNA: TGTGCCAGCAGCCAGCTACTAGCGGGAGGTTGGGAGACCCAGTACTTC
CDR3 protein: CASSQLLAGGWETQYF

V gene: TRBV4-1
J gene: TRBJ1-1
D gene: -
clone size: -
CDR3 DNA: TGCGCCAGCAGCCAAGATCCCAGGGAAATCACTGAAGCTTTCTTT
CDR3 protein: CASSQDPREITEAFF

V gene: TRBV11-2
J gene: TRBJ2-2
D gene: TRBD1
clone size: -
CDR3 DNA: TGTGCCAGCAGCCGCCCTTACCGACAGGGGGCGAACACCGGGGAGCTGTTTTTT
CDR3 protein: CASSRPYRQGANTGELFF

V gene: TRBV5-1
J gene: TRBJ2-6
D gene: -
clone size: -
CDR3 DNA: TGCGCCAGCAGCGATGGCCCGCGGGACAGCTCCTCGTGGTCTGGGGCCAACGTCCTGACTTTC
CDR3 protein: CASSDGPRDSSSWSGANVLTF

V gene: TRBV3-1/TRBV3-2
J gene: TRBJ2-1
D gene: -
clone size: -
CDR3 DNA: TGTGCCAGCACGAACCGGAGGGTTGGATACAATGAGCAGTTCTTC
CDR3 protein: CASTNRRVGYNEQFF

V gene: TRBV3-1/TRBV3-2
J gene: TRBJ2-5
D gene: TRBD2
clone size: -
CDR3 DNA: TGTGCCAGCAGCCGCACTAGCGCACAAGAGACCCAGTACTTC
CDR3 protein: CASSRTSAQETQYF

V gene: TRBV3-1/TRBV3-2
J gene: TRBJ2-7
D gene: -
clone size: -
CDR3 DNA: TGTGCCAGCAGCCCCCAGCGGCTATCCTACGAGCAGTACTTC
CDR3 protein: CASSPQRLSYEQYF

V gene: TRBV18
J gene: TRBJ1-4
D gene: TRBD1
clone size: -
CDR3 DNA: TGTGCCAGCTCACCTACAGGGGTACTAAGAGGTGAAAAACTGTTTTTT
CDR3 protein: CASSPTGVLRGEKLFF

V gene: TRBV6-4
J gene: TRBJ2-7
D gene: -
clone size: -
CDR3 DNA: TGTGCCAGCAGTGACTCAGTAAGGGGCGAGCAGTACTTC
CDR3 protein: CASSDSVRGEQYF

V gene: TRBV5-4
J gene: TRBJ2-7
D gene: -
clone size: -
CDR3 DNA: TGTGCCAGCAGCCCGACTACCTTCTCCTACGAGCAGTACTTC
CDR3 protein: CASSPTTFSYEQYF

V gene: TRBV11-2
J gene: TRBJ2-1
D gene: TRBD2
clone size: -
CDR3 DNA: TGTGCCAGCAGCTCATACTCCGCGCAGCGGGAGTCAATCAATGAGCAGTTCTTC
CDR3 protein: CASSSYSAQRESINEQFF

V gene: TRBV5-6
J gene: TRBJ2-1
D gene: TRBD1
clone size: -
CDR3 DNA: TGTGCCAGCAGTTTCCGGGACAGGGGACACTTAAATGAGCAGTTCTTC
CDR3 protein: CASSFRDRGHLNEQFF

V gene: TRBV28
J gene: TRBJ1-6
D gene: -
clone size: -
CDR3 DNA: TGTGCCAGCAGTCCCCCCCCAGGGTACAATTCACCCCTCCACTTT
CDR3 protein: CASSPPPGYNSPLHF

V gene: TRBV6-5
J gene: TRBJ1-1
D gene: TRBD1
clone size: -
CDR3 DNA: TGTGCCAGCAGTCGCGGGACAGGGACGATCCCTGAAGCTTTCTTT
CDR3 protein: CASSRGTGTIPEAFF

V gene: TRBV30
J gene: TRBJ2-7
D gene: TRBD2
clone size: few
CDR3 DNA: TGTGCCCGCGGAACTAGCGGGACTTTCCAGCAGTACTTC
CDR3 protein: CARGTSGTFQQYF

V gene: TRBV5-4
J gene: TRBJ1-2
D gene: -
clone size: -
CDR3 DNA: TGTGCCAGCAGCTTGAAGGGCGTTGCAGGGGCGCTGAGGAGTGGCTACACCTTC
CDR3 protein: CASSLKGVAGALRSGYTF

V gene: TRBV30
J gene: TRBJ2-7
D gene: TRBD1
clone size: -
CDR3 DNA: TGTGCCTGGATTCAGGGGGCAGTGCAGTACTTC
CDR3 protein: CAWIQGAVQYF

V gene: TRBV3-1/TRBV3-2
J gene: TRBJ2-7
D gene: TRBD2
clone size: -
CDR3 DNA: TGTGCCAGCAGCCAGCAACTAGCGTCAACCTACGAGCAGTACTTC
CDR3 protein: CASSQQLASTYEQYF

V gene: TRBV4-1
J gene: TRBJ1-2
D gene: -
clone size: once
CDR3 DNA: TGCGCCAGCAGCCAAGATGAGCAGGTCTATGGCTACACCTTC
CDR3 protein: CASSQDEQVYGYTF

V gene: TRBV25-1
J gene: TRBJ1-6
D gene: -
clone size: -
CDR3 DNA: TGTGCCAGCAGTGAAGGGGGGGGGACTTCACCCCTCCACTTT
CDR3 protein: CASSEGGGTSPLHF

V gene: TRBV19
J gene: TRBJ2-1
D gene: -
clone size: once
CDR3 DNA: TGTGCCAGTAGTATAGAAGACCCAAGGGCTAGCACCCCATACTACAATGAGCAGTTCTTC
CDR3 protein: CASSIEDPRASTPYYNEQFF

V gene: TRBV4-1
J gene: TRBJ2-7
D gene: -
clone size: -
CDR3 DNA: TGCGCCAGCAGCCAAGATCCAGGGGACGAGCAGTACTTC
CDR3 protein: CASSQDPGDEQYF

V gene: TRBV27
J gene: TRBJ1-1
D gene: -
clone size: -
CDR3 DNA: TGTGCCAGCAGGAGCCCCGATTTAATCACTGAAGCTTTCTTT
CDR3 protein: CASRSPDLITEAFF

V gene: TRBV29-1
J gene: TRBJ2-7
D gene: TRBD1
clone size: once
CDR3 DNA: TGCAGCGTTAGGGACAGGGGCGGATCCTACGAGCAGTACTTC
CDR3 protein: CSVRDRGGSYEQYF

V gene: TRBV6-5
J gene: TRBJ1-2
D gene: TRBD1
clone size: -
CDR3 DNA: TGTGCCAGCAGAGGACAGGGTTGGGGGTATGGCTACACCTTC
CDR3 protein: CASRGQGWGYGYTF